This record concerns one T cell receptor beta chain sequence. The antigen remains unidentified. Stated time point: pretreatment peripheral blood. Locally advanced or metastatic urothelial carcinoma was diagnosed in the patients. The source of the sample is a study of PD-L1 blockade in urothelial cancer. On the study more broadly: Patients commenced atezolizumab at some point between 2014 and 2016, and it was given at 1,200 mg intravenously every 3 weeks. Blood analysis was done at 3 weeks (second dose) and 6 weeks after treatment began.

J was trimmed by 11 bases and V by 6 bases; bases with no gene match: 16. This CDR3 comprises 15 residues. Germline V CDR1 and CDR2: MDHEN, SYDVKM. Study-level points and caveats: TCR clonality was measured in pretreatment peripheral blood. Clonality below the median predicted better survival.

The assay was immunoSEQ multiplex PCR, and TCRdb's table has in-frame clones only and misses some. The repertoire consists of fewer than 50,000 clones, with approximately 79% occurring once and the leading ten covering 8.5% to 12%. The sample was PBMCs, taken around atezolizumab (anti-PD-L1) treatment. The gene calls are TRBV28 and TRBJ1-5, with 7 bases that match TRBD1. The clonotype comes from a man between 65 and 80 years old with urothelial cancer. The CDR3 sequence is CASRNDREWGEAQHF. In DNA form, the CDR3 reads TGTGCCAGCAGAAACGACAGGGAGTGGGGGGAGGCCCAGCATTTT.